The 30 T cell receptor beta chains below were found in one sample sequenced in a study of cytomegalovirus exposure and HLA in healthy donors. 60 Vbeta and 13 Jbeta primers were used in PCR. Assay used: immunoSEQ multiplex PCR; TCRdb lists only in-frame clones, some missing. The data contain around 110,000 clones, approximately 80% of them singletons. Sequenced: PBMCs. The receptors come from a man aged 55 to 70 in good health and CMV-seronegative.

This clone was detected once. V is TRBV7-8 and J is TRBJ1-5; possible D gene TRBD1, 5 bases. V was trimmed by 2 bases and J by 1 base, leaving 12 bases between them. Germline values: CDR1 SGHVS, CDR2 FQNEAQ. The CDR3 covers 16 residues. The DNA for the CDR3 is TGTGCCAGCAGCTTATCGGGGGGGATGAGCAATCAGCCCCAGCATTTT. Amino acid sequence: CASSLSGGMSNQPQHF.

This clone was seen more than once but under ten times. V is TRBV30 and J is TRBJ2-5; TRBD1 matches 7 bases. Germline V CDR1 and CDR2: GTSNPN, SVGIG (reference sequence). V shed 5 bases and J 2 bases; nucleotides not matched to a gene: 5. CDR3 size: 13 residues. CDR3: CAWLTGRQETQYF. The CDR3, as DNA: TGTGCCTGGCTGACAGGGCGGCAAGAGACCCAGTACTTC.

The chain carries TRBV19 and TRBJ1-1, with TRBD1 as a possible D gene (5 bases). The CDR3 contains 14 residues. Looked up from germline, CDR1 is LNHDA and CDR2 is SQIVND (reference sequence). V lost 7 bases, J lost 5 bases, and 17 bases lay in between. CDR3 loop: CASIGDGGFTEAFF. The CDR3 coding sequence is TGTGCCAGTATTGGGGACGGGGGGTTTACTGAAGCTTTCTTT.

This chain links TRBV7-6 with TRBJ2-2, with 8 bases aligning to TRBD2. CDR3 size: 17 residues. The J segment lost 6 bases and the V segment lost 5 bases, leaving 14 bases of the junction unmatched. Germline CDR1 is SGHVS and CDR2 is FNYEAQ. This CDR3 reads CASSLSSTGGRSGELFF. The CDR3 coding sequence is TGTGCCAGCAGCCTCTCCTCAACGGGGGGGCGGTCCGGGGAGCTGTTTTTT. The entire variable domain, with the rest obtained from reference TRBV7-6 and TRBJ2-2, is as follows: GAGVSQSPRYKVTKRGQDVALRCDPISGHVSLYWYRQALGQGPEFLTYFNYEAQQDKSGLPNDRFSAERPEGSISTLTIQRTEQRDSAMYRCASSLSSTGGRSGELFFGEGSRLTVL.

The chain combines TRBV7-2 with TRBJ1-2; 7 bases line up with TRBD1. V lost 3 bases to trimming and J lost 8 bases; unmatched junction nucleotides: 6. The CDR3 runs to 13 residues. The germline gives CDR1 SGHTA, CDR2 FQGNSA. The CDR3, as DNA: TGTGCCAGCAGCTTCACGACAGGGTGGGGCTACACCTTC. Its protein product is CASSFTTGWGYTF. Full variable domain (outside the CDR3, taken from reference TRBV7-2 and TRBJ1-2): GAGVSQSPSNKVTEKGKDVELRCDPISGHTALYWYRQSLGQGLEFLIYFQGNSAPDKSGLPSDRFSAERTGGSVSTLTIQRTQQEDSAVYLCASSFTTGWGYTFGSGTRLTVV.

CDR3 nucleotides: TGTGCCATTGGACAGGGGAATAATTCACCCCTCCACTTT. It encodes CAIGQGNNSPLHF. The chain carries TRBV10-3 and TRBJ1-6; TRBD1 matches 9 bases. Germline V CDR1 and CDR2: ENHRY, SYGVKD. The length of the CDR3 is 13 residues. Germline trimming cut 9 bases from V and 5 bases from J; bases unmatched to any gene: 2.

In this sample, this clone turned up a few times. In DNA form, the CDR3 reads TGTGCCAGCTCACAATTGTCTAACACCGGGGAGCTGTTTTTT. Its protein is CASSQLSNTGELFF. This chain uses TRBV18 with TRBJ2-2, with D unclear. With 4 bases removed from V and 2 bases from J, the gap between germline ends came to 8 bases. This CDR3 region has 14 residues. Germline CDR1 reads KGHSH; CDR2 reads LQKENI.

The chain is built from TRBV5-1 and TRBJ2-1, with 12 positions matching TRBD2. The V gene's germline CDR1 is SGHRS and CDR2 YFSETQ. The CDR3 runs 16 residues. The trim removed 4 bases at V and 4 bases at J, leaving 6 bases unmatched. This CDR3 is CASSPLTSGGYNEQFF. The CDR3 bases are TGCGCCAGCAGCCCATTGACTAGCGGGGGTTACAATGAGCAGTTCTTC.

The rearrangement joins TRBV5-8 to TRBJ1-3; D is possibly TRBD1 (5 bases). Trimming stripped 2 bases from V and 4 bases from J, with 10 bases between. The CDR3 has 14 amino acids. From germline, CDR1 is SGHTS and CDR2 YDEGEE. CDR3 residues: CASSFGRGGNTIYF. For the CDR3, the DNA is TGTGCCAGCAGCTTTGGCCGGGGGGGAAACACCATATATTTT.

This chain's CDR3 is CASSPEGTVMGQGRPTEAFF. CDR3 DNA sequence: TGTGCCAGCAGCCCAGAGGGGACGGTGATGGGACAGGGACGACCCACTGAAGCTTTCTTT. The chain has TRBV9 and TRBJ1-1; the match to TRBD1 covers 9 bases. CDR1 and CDR2 from the germline V gene are SGDLS and YYNGEE. V dropped 4 bases and J dropped 4; count of bases not matched to a gene: 23. The CDR3 consists of 20 residues.

The CDR3 coding sequence is TGCGCCAGCAGCTTGGATAGGGGTGACAACTATGGCTACACCTTC. Protein: CASSLDRGDNYGYTF. This chain connects TRBV5-1 to TRBJ1-2; a possible D gene is TRBD1 (5 bases). This CDR3 contains 15 residues. Trimming took 0 bases from V and 2 from J, leaving 11 bases between them. The germline V gene has CDR1 SGHRS and CDR2 YFSETQ.

This rearrangement joins TRBV11-1 to TRBJ1-1; the D gene is possibly TRBD1 (6 bases). The CDR3 extends over 15 amino acids. Germline lookup yields CDR1 SGHAT and CDR2 FQDESV (reference sequence). Trimming left V 1 base short and J 3 bases short, with 12 bases between. The CDR3, as DNA: TGTGCCAGCAGCTTAGGGGGGCCAGGGGACACTGAAGCTTTCTTT. It encodes CASSLGGPGDTEAFF.

The chain combines TRBV6-1 with TRBJ2-7; D is perhaps TRBD2 (6 bases). This CDR3 has 14 amino acids. CDR1 is MNHNS, CDR2 SASEGT, per germline. Trimming removed 6 bases at V and 0 bases at J, with 12 bases between. The DNA of the CDR3 is TGTGCCAGCAGAAGTGGGGGGTCCTCCTACGAGCAGTACTTC. Protein product: CASRSGGSSYEQYF.

The J gene is TRBJ2-7, the V gene TRBV4-1; TRBD2 aligns across 7 bases. Germline V gene sequence: CDR1 MGHRA, CDR2 YSYEKL. V trimming: 0 bases; J trimming: 3 bases; junction bases outside the gene matches: 8. The length of the CDR3 is 16 residues. The CDR3 sequence is CASSQETARGFYEQYF. The DNA of the CDR3 is TGCGCCAGCAGCCAAGAGACTGCGCGGGGGTTCTACGAGCAGTACTTC.

The chain employs TRBV29-1 and TRBJ2-6; 9 bases map to TRBD1. This CDR3 region has 16 residues. V was clipped by 4 bases and J by 1 base; unmatched bases: 5. Per germline, CDR1 SQVTM and CDR2 ANQGSEA. CDR3 bases: TGCAGCGTTGGAGGACAGGGGCATTCTGGGGCCAACGTCCTGACTTTC. The encoded protein is CSVGGQGHSGANVLTF. The full variable domain, its missing parts supplied by reference TRBV29-1 and TRBJ2-6, is SAVISQKPSRDICQRGTSLTIQCQVDSQVTMMFWYRQQPGQSLTLIATANQGSEATYESGFVIDKFPISRPNLTFSTLTVSNMSPEDSSIYLCSVGGQGHSGANVLTFGAGSRLTVL.

V and J are TRBV6-5 and TRBJ2-3, with D tentatively TRBD2 (6 bases). The CDR3 is made up of 15 amino acids. The germline V gene encodes CDR1 MNHEY and CDR2 SVGAGI. V was pared by 7 bases and J by 8 bases, with 22 bases between. CDR3 region: CASTARGTPPRTQYF. The CDR3 DNA is TGTGCCAGCACCGCCCGAGGGACTCCTCCCCGTACGCAGTATTTT.

This chain uses TRBV2 with TRBJ2-3, with TRBD2 identical over 7 bases. Germline lookup yields CDR1 SNHLY and CDR2 FYNNEI. This CDR3 region has 13 residues. Germline trimming cut 6 bases from V and 2 bases from J; bases unmatched to any gene: 2. This CDR3 is CASRRDYTDTQYF. In DNA, the CDR3 is TGTGCCAGCAGGAGGGACTACACAGATACGCAGTATTTT.

This chain joins TRBV27 and TRBJ1-2, with 7 bases lining up with TRBD1. V was pared by 5 bases and J by 5 bases, with 11 bases of the junction left unmatched. CDR3 size: 15 residues. Germline CDR1 is MNHEY and CDR2 is SMNVEV (reference sequence). Here the CDR3 reads CASSRSTGNLYGYTF. The CDR3 DNA reads TGTGCCAGCAGTCGTTCGACAGGGAATTTGTATGGCTACACCTTC.

This clone has only one observation. The V call is TRBV5-6, the J call TRBJ1-3, with a possible D match to TRBD1 (6 bases). Trimming removed 2 bases at V and 7 bases at J, with 10 bases between. CDR1 SGHDT and CDR2 YYEEEE come from the germline V gene. The CDR3 loop spans 13 amino acids. CDR3 coding DNA: TGTGCCAGCAGCTTAAACAGGGCTAACACCATATATTTT. This encodes CASSLNRANTIYF.

V and J are TRBV7-2 and TRBJ1-4; 7 bases line up with TRBD1. CDR3 length: 15 amino acids. The germline V gene encodes CDR1 SGHTA and CDR2 FQGNSA. V lost 5 bases, J lost 4 bases, and 7 bases stayed unmatched. The CDR3 here is CASSPMGQRNEKLFF. In nucleotides, the CDR3 is TGTGCCAGCAGCCCGATGGGACAGCGTAATGAAAAACTGTTTTTT.

This clone was seen only once. V and J are TRBV6-6 and TRBJ2-2; D remains ambiguous. This CDR3 has 15 residues. Trimming cost V 2 bases and J 4 bases, with 11 bases left between them. CDR1 and CDR2 from the germline V gene are MNHNY and SVGAGI (reference sequence). DNA for the CDR3: TGTGCCAGCAGTTACGGTCTGCCAGGCACCGGGGAGCTGTTTTTT. Encoded protein: CASSYGLPGTGELFF.

V is TRBV30 and J is TRBJ1-4; 7 nucleotides agree with TRBD1. CDR3 length: 14 amino acids. J gave up 5 bases and V 2 bases, and 5 bases lay outside the gene matches. Germline CDR1 reads GTSNPN; CDR2 reads SVGIG (reference sequence). For the CDR3, the DNA is TGTGCCTGGAGTCGGACAGGCCGAAATGAAAAACTGTTTTTT. Its protein is CAWSRTGRNEKLFF.

This clone was seen a handful of times. This chain joins TRBV6-4 and TRBJ1-2; D not resolved. Germline CDR1 is MRHNA and CDR2 is SNTAGT. The V end was cut by 8 bases, the J end by 2 bases, with 9 bases between. The CDR3 has 12 residues. CDR3 in DNA: TGTGCCAGCCGAGGGCCCAACTATGGCTACACCTTC. As protein: CASRGPNYGYTF.

V usage is TRBV11-3 and J usage is TRBJ1-1; D gene ambiguous. The CDR3 runs 13 residues. Trimming stripped 5 bases from V and 2 bases from J, with 9 bases between. From germline, CDR1 is SGHNT and CDR2 YENEEA. CDR3 nucleotides: TGTGCCAGCAGCCTGGCAAAAAACACTGAAGCTTTCTTT. Translated, it gives CASSLAKNTEAFF.

This chain connects TRBV4-3 to TRBJ2-7; D is unresolved. With 1 base removed from V and 6 bases from J, the gap between germline ends came to 13 bases. The CDR3 loop spans 14 amino acids. In germline, CDR1 is LGHNA, CDR2 YSLEER. CDR3 in amino acids: CASSQGARLGEQYF. CDR3 nucleotides: TGCGCCAGCAGCCAAGGGGCTCGGCTGGGCGAGCAGTACTTC.

This clone was detected once. The chain combines TRBV28 with TRBJ1-2; D gene uncertain. V lost 1 base to trimming and J lost 2 bases, with 5 bases between them. CDR1 is MDHEN and CDR2 is SYDVKM in the germline V gene. The CDR3 is made up of 13 amino acids. The CDR3 nucleotides read TGTGCCAGCAGTTTATCAGTAAACTATGGCTACACCTTC. The encoded protein is CASSLSVNYGYTF.

The gene calls are TRBV27 and TRBJ1-2, with D perhaps matching TRBD1 (5 bases). The CDR3 runs to 16 residues. Per germline, CDR1 MNHEY and CDR2 SMNVEV (reference sequence). Trimming took off 1 base at V and 0 bases at J, with 12 bases between the two ends. The CDR3 bases are TGTGCCAGCAGTTTATTAAGCCCGGGGGCTAACTATGGCTACACCTTC. Translated, it gives CASSLLSPGANYGYTF.

Points on this clone: Since no conserved phenylalanine or tryptophan closes the CDR3, a read error is the likely cause. The limits of the CDR3 on the DNA are not certain, so only TCRdb's listed CDR3 is given. The CDR3 here is CASRTGFRV. This sequence joins TRBV13 and TRBJ1-2; the D call TRBD1 from the table was never checked on the DNA. Germline CDR1 PRHDT, CDR2 FYEKMQ (reference sequence). The CDR3 adds up to 9 amino acids, both ends counted.

The rearrangement joins TRBV19 to TRBJ2-2, with no clear D. CDR3 length: 16 amino acids. V was clipped by 7 bases and J by 6 bases, with 21 bases between them. CDR1 and CDR2 (germline): LNHDA, SQIVND (reference sequence). CDR3 DNA: TGTGCCAGTACCACCCGCCGCGCCACCCAGGCCGGGGAGCTGTTTTTT. It encodes CASTTRRATQAGELFF. The variable domain in full, with the rest retrieved from reference TRBV19 and TRBJ2-2, is DGGITQSPKYLFRKEGQNVTLSCEQNLNHDAMYWYRQDPGQGLRLIYYSQIVNDFQKGDIAEGYSVSREKKESFPLTVTSAQKNPTAFYLCASTTRRATQAGELFFGEGSRLTVL.

The rearrangement uses TRBV5-1 and TRBJ2-3, with 8 bases fitting TRBD2. CDR1 and CDR2 from the germline V gene are SGHRS and YFSETQ. Trimming removed 0 bases from V and 4 bases from J; junction bases left unmatched: 1. The CDR3 loop spans 14 amino acids. CDR3 nucleotide sequence: TGCGCCAGCAGCTTGGCGGGGGGGTCAGATACGCAGTATTTT. This translates into CASSLAGGSDTQYF.